The rows below give T cell receptor beta chains drawn from one sample of a study of CD8 T cells in Susac syndrome. TCRdb ran MiXCR on the immunoSEQ multiplex PCR reads and lists one entry per CDR3 protein. The repertoire holds about 85,000 distinct CDR3 sequences, with around 93% as singletons. Sequenced sample: CD8+ T cells from PBMCs. The receptors were sampled from a human donor with Susac syndrome. CDR3s include the opening cysteine and the closing phenylalanine or tryptophan. A D gene is named only where the DNA matches it firmly. Only some rows state a clone size, as once, few, many or a class for expanded clones.

CATSDLSGRASNTGELFF TGTGCCACCAGTGACCTTAGCGGGAGGGCCTCGAACACCGGGGAGCTGTTTTTT TRBJ2-2 TRBV24-1 - TRBD2
CASSATRGNEQFF TGTGCCAGCAGTGCGACTAGGGGCAATGAGCAGTTCTTC TRBJ2-1 TRBV6-2/TRBV6-3 - -
CSARDPLAASTDTQYF TGCAGTGCTAGAGATCCCCTAGCGGCTAGCACAGATACGCAGTATTTT TRBJ2-3 TRBV20-1 - TRBD2
CASGSGSNEQYF TGTGCCAGCGGTAGCGGGAGCAACGAGCAGTACTTC TRBJ2-7 TRBV11-2 - TRBD2
CASSVAGGLFGQYF TGTGCCAGCAGCGTAGCGGGTGGGCTCTTCGGCCAGTACTTC TRBJ2-5 TRBV9 - -
CATSSAREGHNEQFF TGTGCCACCAGCAGCGCGAGGGAGGGCCACAATGAGCAGTTCTTC TRBJ2-1 TRBV15 - TRBD2
CASSLSGGMKSEQYF TGTGCCAGCAGTTTAAGTGGAGGGATGAAGAGCGAGCAGTACTTC TRBJ2-7 TRBV27 - -
CSAREEGYIQYF TGCAGTGCTAGAGAGGAAGGGTACATTCAGTACTTC TRBJ2-4 TRBV20-1 - -
CASSYAPWDTQYF TGTGCCAGCAGTTACGCCCCGTGGGATACGCAGTATTTT TRBJ2-3 TRBV6-5 - -
CSERTPTSYNEQFF TGCAGTGAACGGACACCTACCTCCTACAATGAGCAGTTCTTC TRBJ2-1 TRBV20-1 - -
CSVADRVGTEAFF TGCAGCGTCGCCGACAGGGTCGGCACTGAAGCTTTCTTT TRBJ1-1 TRBV29-1 - TRBD1
CSVDVAGREETQYF TGCAGCGTCGATGTAGCGGGACGGGAAGAGACCCAGTACTTC TRBJ2-5 TRBV29-1 - TRBD2
CASSLGTDQETQYF TGTGCCAGCAGCTTGGGGACAGATCAAGAGACCCAGTACTTC TRBJ2-5 TRBV5-4 few -
CSVEDLGSGGQETQYF TGCAGCGTTGAAGATCTGGGTAGCGGGGGCCAAGAGACCCAGTACTTC TRBJ2-5 TRBV29-1 - TRBD2
CASSSGATGANVLTF TGTGCCAGCAGTTCAGGGGCTACTGGGGCCAACGTCCTGACTTTC TRBJ2-6 TRBV27 - -
CSAGTSGSYEQYF TGCAGCGCCGGGACTAGCGGGAGCTACGAGCAGTACTTC TRBJ2-7 TRBV29-1 - TRBD2
CASSLTDGNYGYTF TGCGCCAGCAGCTTGACGGACGGGAACTATGGCTACACCTTC TRBJ1-2 TRBV5-1 - -
CASSLMGGQPQHF TGTGCCAGCAGTTTGATGGGGGGTCAGCCCCAGCATTTT TRBJ1-5 TRBV27 - -
CASGVDPDNEQFF TGTGCTAGTGGTGTTGACCCGGACAATGAGCAGTTCTTC TRBJ2-1 TRBV12-5 once -
CASSPFRGGDNEQFF TGTGCCAGCAGTCCCTTCCGTGGAGGGGACAATGAGCAGTTCTTC TRBJ2-1 TRBV27 - -
CAIKGDKREQYF TGTGCCATCAAAGGGGATAAGAGGGAGCAGTACTTC TRBJ2-7 TRBV10-3 - -
CASSMAPTAGIQYF TGTGCCAGTAGTATGGCGCCAACAGCCGGCATTCAGTACTTC TRBJ2-4 TRBV19 once -
CASSLTPLTGFEQYF TGTGCCAGCAGTTTAACCCCCTTGACAGGGTTCGAGCAGTACTTC TRBJ2-7 TRBV12-3/TRBV12-4 once TRBD1
CASSDLGRADTGELFF TGTGCCAGCAGTGATCTCGGGAGGGCTGACACCGGGGAGCTGTTTTTT TRBJ2-2 TRBV25-1 - TRBD2
CSVDWGDTGELFF TGCAGCGTTGATTGGGGGGACACCGGGGAGCTGTTTTTT TRBJ2-2 TRBV29-1 - -
CASSVGDPPDPSYEQYF TGTGCCAGCAGCGTTGGGGACCCCCCAGACCCTTCCTACGAGCAGTACTTC TRBJ2-7 TRBV9 - -
CASSVTSYNEQFF TGTGCCAGTAGTGTCACTTCCTACAATGAGCAGTTCTTC TRBJ2-1 TRBV19 - -
CATLLGGNPEAFF TGTGCCACCCTCCTGGGGGGGAACCCTGAAGCTTTCTTT TRBJ1-1 TRBV6-6 - -
CASSPSGSASSYNEQFF TGTGCCAGCAGCCCTAGCGGGAGTGCTAGCTCCTACAATGAGCAGTTCTTC TRBJ2-1 TRBV9 - TRBD2
CSVRQGAYNEQFF TGCAGCGTGAGACAGGGGGCCTACAATGAGCAGTTCTTC TRBJ2-1 TRBV29-1 - TRBD1
CASSLTGRGNTEAFF TGTGCCAGCAGTTTAACGGGACGGGGGAACACTGAAGCTTTCTTT TRBJ1-1 TRBV27 - -
CSVVTSGKDTYEQYF TGCAGCGTCGTGACTAGCGGAAAGGACACCTACGAGCAGTACTTC TRBJ2-7 TRBV29-1 - TRBD2
CSVEDRADGYTF TGCAGCGTTGAAGATCGCGCAGATGGCTACACCTTC TRBJ1-2 TRBV29-1 - -
CSGALAGGVYEQYF TGCAGTGGAGCCCTAGCGGGTGGAGTCTACGAGCAGTACTTC TRBJ2-7 TRBV20-1 - TRBD2
CSVSGGNTEAFF TGCAGCGTATCGGGGGGGAACACTGAAGCTTTCTTT TRBJ1-1 TRBV29-1 - -
CASSLAAYEQYF TGTGCCAGCAGTTTAGCCGCCTACGAGCAGTACTTC TRBJ2-7 TRBV28 - -
CASTPQDANEQFF TGTGCCAGCACGCCCCAAGACGCCAATGAGCAGTTCTTC TRBJ2-1 TRBV6-6 - -
CSVERADRQEYEQYF TGCAGCGTTGAACGCGCGGACAGGCAGGAGTACGAGCAGTACTTC TRBJ2-7 TRBV29-1 - TRBD1
CASRGAGEEETQYF TGTGCCAGCCGAGGAGCGGGAGAGGAAGAGACCCAGTACTTC TRBJ2-5 TRBV6-6 - TRBD2
CASSQSTGRGYEQYF TGTGCCAGCAGTCAATCGACAGGGCGGGGATACGAGCAGTACTTC TRBJ2-7 TRBV28 - -
CSARVRTVSNTGELFF TGCAGTGCTAGAGTCCGGACAGTATCGAACACCGGGGAGCTGTTTTTT TRBJ2-2 TRBV20-1 - -
CAISESHRLTEQYF TGTGCCATCAGTGAGTCCCATAGACTGACCGAGCAGTACTTC TRBJ2-7 TRBV10-3 - -
CAWSESIQETQYF TGTGCCTGGAGTGAATCTATTCAAGAGACCCAGTACTTC TRBJ2-5 TRBV30 - -
CASSLGWNEQFF TGTGCCAGCAGTTTGGGGTGGAATGAGCAGTTCTTC TRBJ2-1 TRBV12-3/TRBV12-4 - -
CASSNRGPTEAFF TGCGCCAGCAGCAACAGGGGGCCGACTGAAGCTTTCTTT TRBJ1-1 TRBV4-1 - TRBD1
CASSFPEGGNEQYF TGTGCCAGCAGTTTCCCCGAGGGAGGGAATGAGCAGTACTTC TRBJ2-7 TRBV28 - TRBD2